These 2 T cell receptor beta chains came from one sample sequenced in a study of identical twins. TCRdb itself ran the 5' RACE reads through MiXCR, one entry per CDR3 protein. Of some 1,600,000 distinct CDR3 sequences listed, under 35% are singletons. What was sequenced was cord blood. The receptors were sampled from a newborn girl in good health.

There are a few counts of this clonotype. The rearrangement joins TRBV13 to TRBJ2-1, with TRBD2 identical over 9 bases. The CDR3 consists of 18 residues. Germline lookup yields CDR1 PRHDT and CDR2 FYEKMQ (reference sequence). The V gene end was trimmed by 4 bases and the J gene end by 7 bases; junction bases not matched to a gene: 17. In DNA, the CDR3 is TGTGCCAGCAGCTCCCTCGCCCCGGTAGCGGGAGCAGAGAATGAGCAGTTCTTC. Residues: CASSSLAPVAGAENEQFF.

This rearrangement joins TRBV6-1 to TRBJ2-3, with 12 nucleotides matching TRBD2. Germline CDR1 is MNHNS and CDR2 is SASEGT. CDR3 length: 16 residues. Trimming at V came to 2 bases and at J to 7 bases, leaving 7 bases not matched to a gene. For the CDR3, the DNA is TGTGCCAGCAGTGAACGGCTAGCGGGGGGGACCAATACGCAGTATTTT. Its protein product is CASSERLAGGTNTQYF.